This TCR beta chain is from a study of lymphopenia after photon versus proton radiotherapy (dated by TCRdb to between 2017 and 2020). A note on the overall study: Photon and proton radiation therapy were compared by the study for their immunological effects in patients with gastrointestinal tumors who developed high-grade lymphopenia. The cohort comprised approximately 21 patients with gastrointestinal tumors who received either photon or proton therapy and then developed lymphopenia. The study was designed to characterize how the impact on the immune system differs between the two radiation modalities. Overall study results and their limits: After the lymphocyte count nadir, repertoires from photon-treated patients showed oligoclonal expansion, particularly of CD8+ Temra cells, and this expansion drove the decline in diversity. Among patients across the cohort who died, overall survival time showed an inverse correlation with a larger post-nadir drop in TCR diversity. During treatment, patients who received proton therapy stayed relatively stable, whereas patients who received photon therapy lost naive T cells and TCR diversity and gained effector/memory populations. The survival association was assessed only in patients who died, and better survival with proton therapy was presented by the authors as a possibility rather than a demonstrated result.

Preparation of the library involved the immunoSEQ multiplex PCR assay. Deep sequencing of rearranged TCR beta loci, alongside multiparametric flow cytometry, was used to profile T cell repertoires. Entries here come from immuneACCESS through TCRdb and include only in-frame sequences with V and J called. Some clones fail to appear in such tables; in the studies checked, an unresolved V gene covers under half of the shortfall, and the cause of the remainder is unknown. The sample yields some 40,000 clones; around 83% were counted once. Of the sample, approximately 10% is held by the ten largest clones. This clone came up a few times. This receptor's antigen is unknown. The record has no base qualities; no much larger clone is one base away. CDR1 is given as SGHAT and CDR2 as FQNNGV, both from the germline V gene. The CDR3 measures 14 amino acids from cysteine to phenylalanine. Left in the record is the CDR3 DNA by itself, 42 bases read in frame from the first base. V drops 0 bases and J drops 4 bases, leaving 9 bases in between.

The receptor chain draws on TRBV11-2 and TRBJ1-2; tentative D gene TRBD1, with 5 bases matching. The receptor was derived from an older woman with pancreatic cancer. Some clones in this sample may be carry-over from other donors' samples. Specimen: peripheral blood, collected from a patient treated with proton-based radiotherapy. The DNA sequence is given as TGTGCCAGCAGCTTAGATAACAGGTTCTATGGCTACACCTTC. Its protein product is CASSLDNRFYGYTF.